This is a list of T cell receptor beta chains from one sample in a study of blood T cell repertoires in COVID-19. Some clones are missing from TCRdb's copy, which holds only in-frame ones; the method was immunoSEQ multiplex PCR. The sample carries roughly 150,000 clones, 80% to 90% recorded once. Sequenced: peripheral blood. These receptors were collected from a woman between 70 and 85 years old who had recovered from COVID-19. Both conserved end residues are trimmed from each CDR3.

j_gene | len | v_gene | CDR3aa
TRBJ2-1 | 14 | TRBV7-8 | ASSPLGDRGYNEQF
TRBJ1-1 | 11 | TRBV27 | ASSFARGTEAF
TRBJ1-1 | 11 | TRBV6-5 | ASRDRVDTEAF
TRBJ2-7 | 12 | TRBV19 | ASTPGGNSYEQY
TRBJ2-3 | 13 | TRBV14 | ASSQEASGGDTQY
TRBJ2-3 | 12 | TRBV7-8 | ASSPGVGTDTQY
TRBJ2-1 | 11 | TRBV6-6 | ASSWRQYNEQF
TRBJ2-1 | 10 | TRBV2 | ASRKGNTEQF
TRBJ2-2 | 16 | TRBV5-1 | ASSLGAPWPKNTGELF
TRBJ2-1 | 12 | TRBV4-1 | ARSGGRGVDEQF
TRBJ1-6 | 13 | TRBV30 | AWSPPRGGYSPLH
TRBJ2-7 | 13 | TRBV28 | ASSHRGGVGYEQY
TRBJ2-7 | 12 | TRBV9 | ASSLGGTLYEQY
TRBJ1-1 | 13 | TRBV6-2/TRBV6-3 | ASSQRGQTNTEAF
TRBJ2-3 | 13 | TRBV5-1 | ASSPPGGEGDTQY
TRBJ1-1 | 12 | TRBV27 | ASPCGRGGTEAF
TRBJ1-1 | 13 | TRBV6-5 | ASRPPLMMNTEAF
TRBJ1-2 | 12 | TRBV5-5 | ASSLGAGNYGYT
TRBJ2-1 | 14 | TRBV7-6 | ASSLAFGSSYNEQF
TRBJ1-2 | 14 | TRBV19 | AKRTTGPSTNYGYT
TRBJ2-3 | 12 | TRBV6-5 | ASSLRQATDTQY
TRBJ2-5 | 13 | TRBV11-3 | ASSPMRGPGETQY
TRBJ2-2 | 14 | TRBV3-1/TRBV3-2 | ASSPDFDSLAGELF
TRBJ1-2 | 11 | TRBV7-9 | ASSPQGTGSYT
TRBJ2-7 | 12 | TRBV27 | ASSGTGGPYEQY
TRBJ2-7 | 14 | TRBV5-1 | ASSPSDRRPTYEQY
TRBJ1-5 | 13 | TRBV18 | ASSPGGATNQPQH
TRBJ2-3 | 16 | TRBV3-1/TRBV3-2 | ASSQDPPLAGLADTQY
TRBJ2-5 | 11 | TRBV7-3 | ASSLMGGETQY
TRBJ2-1 | 13 | TRBV6-2/TRBV6-3 | ASSPVGTDYNEQF
TRBJ1-4 | 12 | TRBV29-1 | SVEADSGNEKLF
TRBJ1-2 | 11 | TRBV4-2 | ASSQVAGYGYT
TRBJ2-7 | 13 | TRBV10-3 | AISEGQGAYDEQY
TRBJ1-1 | 12 | TRBV6-5 | ASTFGGANTEAF
TRBJ2-7 | 17 | TRBV3-1/TRBV3-2 | ASSQEGVGLAGWFYEQY
TRBJ2-3 | 13 | TRBV7-2 | ASSPWGGSTDTQY
TRBJ2-3 | 14 | TRBV18 | ASSPPGRGGTDTQY
TRBJ1-4 | 14 | TRBV2 | ASNQGALMTNEKLF
TRBJ2-1 | 12 | TRBV30 | ASPGVGSYNEQF